This TCR beta chain is from a study of cytomegalovirus exposure and HLA in healthy donors. Study-level results: The study carried out a later analysis of TCR beta sequences. It associated around 17,000 of them with specific HLA alleles at a false discovery rate of 0.05. Most TCRs appeared rarely, but some public TCRs recurred in many donors. Several of the most significant clusters were apparently associated with common viral pathogens in a later analysis.

Trimming removed 3 bases at V and 6 bases at J, with 13 bases between. Germline V CDR1 and CDR2: MNHEY, SVGAGI. The CDR3 is made up of 14 amino acids. The PCR contained 60 Vbeta and 13 Jbeta primers. The data were produced by immunoSEQ multiplex PCR, yet TCRdb's version contains in-frame clones alone and is incomplete. The repertoire consists of 100,000 to 150,000 clones, with less than 85% occurring once and the leading ten covering about 19%. With respect to this clone: Antigen unknown.

Sequenced input: PBMCs. The clonotype comes from a man between 18 and 35 years old in good health and CMV-seropositive. The chain has TRBV6-5 and TRBJ2-3, with D possibly TRBD1 on 6 matching bases. This CDR3 reads CASSYTGWGDTQYF. In DNA, the CDR3 is TGTGCCAGCAGTTATACAGGGTGGGGGGATACGCAGTATTTT.